This T cell receptor (beta chain) stems from a study of identical twins. A universal primer site arose from template switching, and cDNA bore unique molecular identifiers. TCRdb re-called the 5' RACE reads through MiXCR, storing one row per CDR3 protein. This sample has 200,000 to 250,000 distinct CDR3 sequences, with approximately 11% found just once. The CDR3 is made up of 18 amino acids. Trimming removed 5 bases at V and 3 bases at J, with 25 bases between. The germline V gene has CDR1 LNHDA and CDR2 SQIVND (reference sequence). General study points: Clonotypes of the beta chain that were abundant in cord blood carried fewer insertions (memory repertoires showed none). Out-of-frame TCR alpha sharing in monozygotic twins exceeded recombination model predictions.

This clonotype was seen a few times. What it binds is not known. Healthy Caucasian donors formed the entire cohort. These sequences were also reported in another study, on yellow fever vaccine responses in identical twins.

The receptor was isolated from a woman aged 18-29 years in good health. The sequencing sample was made of memory (CD45RO+) T cells sorted from blood. The chain employs TRBV19 and TRBJ2-5; D possibly matches TRBD1 or TRBD2 (5 bases each). The DNA of the CDR3 is TGTGCCAGTAGTGATATTCGAACGGGACGGCTACGAGAAGAGACCCAGTACTTC. Its translation: CASSDIRTGRLREETQYF.